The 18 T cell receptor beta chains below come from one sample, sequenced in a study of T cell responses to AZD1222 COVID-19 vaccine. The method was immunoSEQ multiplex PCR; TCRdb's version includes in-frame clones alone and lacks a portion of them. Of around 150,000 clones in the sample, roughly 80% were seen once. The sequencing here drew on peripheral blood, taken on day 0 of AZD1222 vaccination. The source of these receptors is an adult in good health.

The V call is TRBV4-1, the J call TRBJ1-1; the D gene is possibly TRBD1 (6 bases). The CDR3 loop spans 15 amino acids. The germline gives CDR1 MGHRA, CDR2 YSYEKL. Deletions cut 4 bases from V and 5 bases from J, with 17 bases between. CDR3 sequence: CASSLIGGSGTEAFF. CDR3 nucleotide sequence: TGCGCCAGCAGCCTTATAGGGGGTTCTGGGACTGAAGCTTTCTTT.

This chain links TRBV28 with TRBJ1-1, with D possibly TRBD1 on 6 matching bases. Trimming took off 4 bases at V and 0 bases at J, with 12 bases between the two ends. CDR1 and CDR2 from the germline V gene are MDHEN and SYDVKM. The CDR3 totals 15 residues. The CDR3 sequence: CASSSGTFMNTEAFF. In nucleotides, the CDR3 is TGTGCCAGCAGTTCCGGGACATTCATGAACACTGAAGCTTTCTTT.

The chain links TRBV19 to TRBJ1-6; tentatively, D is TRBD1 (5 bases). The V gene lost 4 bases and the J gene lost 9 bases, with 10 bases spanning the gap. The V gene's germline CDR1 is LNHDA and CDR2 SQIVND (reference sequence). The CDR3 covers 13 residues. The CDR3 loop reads CASSTGRGSPLHF. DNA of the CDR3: TGTGCCAGTAGTACAGGGAGGGGTTCACCCCTCCACTTT. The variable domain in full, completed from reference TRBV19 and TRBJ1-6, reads DGGITQSPKYLFRKEGQNVTLSCEQNLNHDAMYWYRQDPGQGLRLIYYSQIVNDFQKGDIAEGYSVSREKKESFPLTVTSAQKNPTAFYLCASSTGRGSPLHFGNGTRLTVT.

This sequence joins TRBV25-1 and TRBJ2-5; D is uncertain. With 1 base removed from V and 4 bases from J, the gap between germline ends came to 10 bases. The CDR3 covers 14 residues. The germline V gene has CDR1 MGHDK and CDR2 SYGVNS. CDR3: CASSESGRRETQYF. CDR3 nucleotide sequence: TGTGCCAGCAGTGAATCCGGCAGGCGAGAGACCCAGTACTTC. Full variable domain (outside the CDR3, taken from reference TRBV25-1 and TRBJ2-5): EADIYQTPRYLVIGTGKKITLECSQTMGHDKMYWYQQDPGMELHLIHYSYGVNSTEKGDLSSESTVSRIRTEHFPLTLESARPSHTSQYLCASSESGRRETQYFGPGTRLLVL.

The CDR3 region has the DNA TGTGCCAGCAGTCCCAGTATTTCTGGAAACACCATATATTTT. This gives the protein CASSPSISGNTIYF. This sequence joins TRBV5-6 and TRBJ1-3; D is uncertain. With 5 bases removed from V and 1 base from J, the gap between germline ends came to 10 bases. This CDR3 contains 14 residues. Per the germline V gene, CDR1 is SGHDT and CDR2 is YYEEEE.

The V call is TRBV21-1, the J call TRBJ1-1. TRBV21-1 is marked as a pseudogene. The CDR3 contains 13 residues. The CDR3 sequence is CASSRRGDAGSPF. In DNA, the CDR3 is TGTGCCAGCAGCAGAAGGGGGGATGCTGGAAGCCCCTTT.

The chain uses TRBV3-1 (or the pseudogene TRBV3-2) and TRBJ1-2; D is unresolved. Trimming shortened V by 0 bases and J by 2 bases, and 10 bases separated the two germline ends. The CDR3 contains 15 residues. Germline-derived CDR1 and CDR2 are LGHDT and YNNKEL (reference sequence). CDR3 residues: CASSQDGMANYGYTF. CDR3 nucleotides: TGTGCCAGCAGCCAAGACGGAATGGCAAACTATGGCTACACCTTC.

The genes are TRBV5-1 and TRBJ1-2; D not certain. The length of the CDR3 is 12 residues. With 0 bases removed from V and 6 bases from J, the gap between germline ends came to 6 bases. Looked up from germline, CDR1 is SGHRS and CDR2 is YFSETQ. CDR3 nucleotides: TGCGCCAGCAGCTTGGATCGTAATGGCTACACCTTC. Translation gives CASSLDRNGYTF. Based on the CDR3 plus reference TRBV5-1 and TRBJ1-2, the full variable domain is KAGVTQTPRYLIKTRGQQVTLSCSPISGHRSVSWYQQTPGQGLQFLFEYFSETQRNKGNFPGRFSGRQFSNSRSEMNVSTLELGDSALYLCASSLDRNGYTFGSGTRLTVV.

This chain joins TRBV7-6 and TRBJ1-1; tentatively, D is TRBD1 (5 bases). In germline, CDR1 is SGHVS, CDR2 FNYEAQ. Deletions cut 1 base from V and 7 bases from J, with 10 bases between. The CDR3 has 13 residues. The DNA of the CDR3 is TGTGCCAGCAGCTTAGAAAGGGACGGTGAAGCTTTCTTT. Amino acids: CASSLERDGEAFF.

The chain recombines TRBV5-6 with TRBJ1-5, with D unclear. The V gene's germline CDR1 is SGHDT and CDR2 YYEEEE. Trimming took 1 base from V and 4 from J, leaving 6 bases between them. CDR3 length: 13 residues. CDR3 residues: CASSLSTNQPQHF. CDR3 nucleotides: TGTGCCAGCAGCTTGTCCACTAATCAGCCCCAGCATTTT. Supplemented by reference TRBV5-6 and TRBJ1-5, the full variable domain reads DAGVTQSPTHLIKTRGQQVTLRCSPKSGHDTVSWYQQALGQGPQFIFQYYEEEERQRGNFPDRFSGHQFPNYSSELNVNALLLGDSALYLCASSLSTNQPQHFGDGTRLSIL.

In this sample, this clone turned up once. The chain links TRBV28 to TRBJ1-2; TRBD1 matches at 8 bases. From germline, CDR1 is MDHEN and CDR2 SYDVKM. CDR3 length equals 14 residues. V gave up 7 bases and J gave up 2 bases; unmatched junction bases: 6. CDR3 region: CASMTGVRNYGYTF. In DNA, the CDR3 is TGTGCCAGCATGACAGGGGTGAGGAACTATGGCTACACCTTC.

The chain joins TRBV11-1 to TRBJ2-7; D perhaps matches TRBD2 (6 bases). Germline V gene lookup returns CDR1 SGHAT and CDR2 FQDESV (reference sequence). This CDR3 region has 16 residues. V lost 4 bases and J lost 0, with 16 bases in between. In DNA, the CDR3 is TGTGCCAGCAGCTACCAATCCGGGGGAACCTCCTACGAGCAGTACTTC. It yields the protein CASSYQSGGTSYEQYF.

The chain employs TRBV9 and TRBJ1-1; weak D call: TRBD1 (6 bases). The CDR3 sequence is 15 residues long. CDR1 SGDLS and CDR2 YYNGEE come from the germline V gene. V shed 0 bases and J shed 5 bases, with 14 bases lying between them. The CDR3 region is CASSVVGTTLTEAFF. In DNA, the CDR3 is TGTGCCAGCAGCGTAGTGGGGACAACTCTGACTGAAGCTTTCTTT. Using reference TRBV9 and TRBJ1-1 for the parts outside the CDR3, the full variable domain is DSGVTQTPKHLITATGQRVTLRCSPRSGDLSVYWYQQSLDQGLQFLIQYYNGEERAKGNILERFSAQQFPDLHSELNLSSLELGDSALYFCASSVVGTTLTEAFFGQGTRLTVV.

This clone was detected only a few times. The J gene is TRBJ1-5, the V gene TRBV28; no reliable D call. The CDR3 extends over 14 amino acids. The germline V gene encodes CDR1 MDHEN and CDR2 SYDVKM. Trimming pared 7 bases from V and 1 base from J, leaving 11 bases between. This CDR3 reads CASIEGKSNQPQHF. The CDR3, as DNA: TGTGCCAGCATTGAAGGGAAAAGCAATCAGCCCCAGCATTTT.

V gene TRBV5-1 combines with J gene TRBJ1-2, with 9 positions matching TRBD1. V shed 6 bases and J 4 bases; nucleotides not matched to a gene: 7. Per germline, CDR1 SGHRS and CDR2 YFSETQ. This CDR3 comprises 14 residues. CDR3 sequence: CASTRTGDGYGYTF. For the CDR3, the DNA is TGCGCCAGCACCCGGACAGGGGACGGCTATGGCTACACCTTC. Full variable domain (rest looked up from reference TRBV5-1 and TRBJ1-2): KAGVTQTPRYLIKTRGQQVTLSCSPISGHRSVSWYQQTPGQGLQFLFEYFSETQRNKGNFPGRFSGRQFSNSRSEMNVSTLELGDSALYLCASTRTGDGYGYTFGSGTRLTVV.

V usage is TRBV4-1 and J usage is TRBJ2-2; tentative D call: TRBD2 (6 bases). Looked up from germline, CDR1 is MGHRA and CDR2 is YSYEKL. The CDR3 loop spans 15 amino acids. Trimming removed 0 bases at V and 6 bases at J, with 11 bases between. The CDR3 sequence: CASSQEGTLAGELFF. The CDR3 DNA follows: TGCGCCAGCAGCCAAGAAGGGACTTTGGCCGGGGAGCTGTTTTTT.

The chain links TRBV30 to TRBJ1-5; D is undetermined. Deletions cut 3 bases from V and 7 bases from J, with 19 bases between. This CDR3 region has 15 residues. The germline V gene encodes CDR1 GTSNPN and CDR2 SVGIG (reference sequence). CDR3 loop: CAWRTPGGGGQPQHF. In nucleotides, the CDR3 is TGTGCCTGGAGAACCCCCGGTGGAGGAGGACAGCCCCAGCATTTT.

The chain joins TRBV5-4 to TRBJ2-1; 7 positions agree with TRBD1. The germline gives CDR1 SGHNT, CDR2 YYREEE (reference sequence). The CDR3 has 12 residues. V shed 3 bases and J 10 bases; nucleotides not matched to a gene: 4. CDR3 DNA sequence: TGTGCCAGCAGCTCTCCGGGACAGGAGCAGTTCTTC. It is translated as CASSSPGQEQFF.